This TCR beta chain was captured by sequencing in a study of blood T cell repertoires in COVID-19. Study information: COVID-19 samples from acute and convalescent phases originated in the United States, Italy and Spain.

Methods used by the authors: Estimates of nucleated cell counts were drawn from the amplification of reference gene primers. Profiled with immunoSEQ multiplex PCR; TCRdb holds only in-frame clones, not every one. The V and J calls and clone size come from that table; D and trimming were worked out from the DNA. The sample has around 80,000 clones; roughly 80% are singletons. About this clone itself: Other nucleotide sequences in the sample specify the same CDR3.

Trimming took 3 bases from V and 3 from J; bases not matched to a gene: 3. Germline lookup yields CDR1 KGHDR and CDR2 SFDVKD. CDR3 length equals 15 residues. The receptor comes from an elderly man with acute or convalescent COVID-19. This chain uses TRBV24-1 with TRBJ2-3, with TRBD1 identical over 9 bases. Sequencing was performed on peripheral blood. The CDR3 protein is CATSDRQGGTDTQYF. CDR3 bases: TGTGCCACCAGTGATAGACAGGGGGGGACAGATACGCAGTATTTT.